The T cell receptor (beta chain) under discussion was sequenced for a study of a mutant IDH1 vaccine in newly diagnosed glioma. Study-level information: Patients, over weeks 1, 3, 5, 7, 11, 15, 19 and 23, received a total of eight vaccinations. Vaccination followed radiotherapy alone by 4-6 weeks, or accompanied temozolomide cycles. Most patients had received both radiotherapy and temozolomide, the prior options being radiotherapy, temozolomide, or both.

As to time point: week 5, during vaccination. A 20-mer mutant IDH1 peptide at 300 ug was injected subcutaneously with topical imiquimod. The ends were cut back, 7 bases at V and 5 bases at J, with 18 bases in the middle. The CDR3 length is 14 residues. The germline V gene encodes CDR1 SNHLY and CDR2 FYNNEI. This clone came up once. Its cognate antigen is unknown. Here immunoSEQ multiplex PCR was the method, and the copy in TCRdb shows in-frame clones only, minus some. The sample has around 50,000 clones, about 90% seen once. V and J are TRBV2 and TRBJ2-7, with D perhaps matching TRBD2 (6 bases). The sample consisted of PBMCs, taken from a glioma patient whose treatment included an IDH1 peptide vaccine. The receptor was isolated from a woman aged 40 to 55 with glioma. DNA for the CDR3: TGTGCCAGCAAGGAACGGGAGCGGGCTAACGAGCAGTACTTC. The encoded protein is CASKERERANEQYF.